These 2 T cell receptor beta chains came from one sample sequenced in a study of cytomegalovirus exposure and HLA in healthy donors. With 60 Vbeta and 13 Jbeta primers, the PCR was carried out. TCRdb keeps only in-frame clones here, not all; method: immunoSEQ multiplex PCR. Here the sample spans approximately 130,000 clones, around 72% being singletons. The source material was PBMCs. The receptors were gathered from a human donor in good health.

DNA for the CDR3: TGCGCCAGCAGCCAAGATTATAGGGGGCACCAGCCCCAGCATTTT. It specifies CASSQDYRGHQPQHF. V usage is TRBV4-3 and J usage is TRBJ1-5; 7 bases map to TRBD1. Germline values: CDR1 LGHNA, CDR2 YSLEER. J gave up 7 bases and V 0 bases, and 6 bases lay outside the gene matches. The length of the CDR3 is 15 residues.

This clone occurred a few times. The V gene is TRBV5-4, the J gene TRBJ1-2; a possible D gene is TRBD1 (5 bases). Between the trimmed V and J ends, which lost 4 bases and 7 bases, there was a span of 20 bases. Germline V gene sequence: CDR1 SGHNT, CDR2 YYREEE (reference sequence). This CDR3 has 15 amino acids. CDR3 coding DNA: TGTGCCAGCAGCCCGGAGGAGGGGCGGGCTACTGGCTACACCTTC. It translates to CASSPEEGRATGYTF.